Listed below are T cell receptor beta chains from one sample, sequenced in a study of beta chain features in type 1 diabetes. Clones were sequenced by immunoSEQ multiplex PCR, and TCRdb holds only the in-frame ones, with some missing. The table includes about 130,000 clones, 9% to 9.5% detected once. The sample taken for sequencing was central memory CD4+ T cells from blood. These receptors came from a man aged 18 to 30 in good health. CDR3s leave out the opening cysteine and the closing phenylalanine or tryptophan.

>TRBJ1-1|TRBV9
ASSVVSETEAF
>TRBJ2-7|TRBV5-1
ATRIGTGNSYEQY
>TRBJ2-3|TRBV5-1
ASSLRVAGWGTDTQY
>TRBJ2-7|TRBV7-9
ASSLALEQY
>TRBJ1-2|TRBV2
ASSPGEDGYT
>TRBJ2-4|TRBV13
ASSPDRGVAKNIQY
>TRBJ2-4|TRBV11-2
ASSLARGGNIQY
>TRBJ2-1|TRBV5-1
ASSLVDNGEQF
>TRBJ2-1|TRBV5-6
ASSLGPPSSYNEQF
>TRBJ1-3|TRBV18
ASSPEQPYSGNTIY
>TRBJ1-6|TRBV6-5
ASSPSTGTNSPLH
>TRBJ2-3|TRBV28
ATSGAGGPDTQY
>TRBJ2-5|TRBV4-2
ASSRTSGETQY
>TRBJ2-7|TRBV28
ASTSQGNEQY
>TRBJ2-7|TRBV4-1
ASSQVALGLRSYEQY
>TRBJ1-1|TRBV4-2
ASSQVTGNTEAF
>TRBJ1-2|TRBV5-1
ASSFPGQGAGYT
>TRBJ2-6|TRBV11-2
ASSFTSSGANVLT
>TRBJ2-5|TRBV5-1
ASSLGARDSKETQY
>TRBJ1-2|TRBV7-9
ASSLRQNYGYT
>TRBJ2-7|TRBV7-7
ASSLEGSGEQY
>TRBJ2-2|TRBV30
AWTRILQGAGGELF
>TRBJ2-2|TRBV7-2
ASSLLGLDSGELF
>TRBJ1-2|TRBV10-2
ASSGQGSAEGYT
>TRBJ2-7|TRBV4-3
ASSPSGESYEQY
>TRBJ2-3|TRBV9
ASSVAAGGQADTQY
>TRBJ2-6|TRBV11-2
ASSPPGQGAGANVLT
>TRBJ2-6|TRBV4-2
ASSQDGTASGANVLT
>TRBJ1-4|TRBV5-4
ASSDSPTNEKLF
>TRBJ1-2|TRBV6-5
ASSYVGYGYT
>TRBJ1-5|TRBV23-1
ASSQWDRGNQPQH
>TRBJ1-2|TRBV30
AWTVNNYGYT
>TRBJ2-5|TRBV5-6
ASSFAGGAETQY
>TRBJ2-1|TRBV30
AWSVRGAIHNEQF
>TRBJ2-1|TRBV29-1
SVRGGSGPLNEQF
>TRBJ2-3|TRBV21-1
ASSKGGGGRGTDTQY
>TRBJ2-2|TRBV7-3
ASGWTGNTGELF
>TRBJ2-3|TRBV9
ASSVLSVADTQY
>TRBJ2-1|TRBV10-3
AISESSRGKEQF
>TRBJ2-5|TRBV11-2
ASSPTRGMETQY
>TRBJ1-4|TRBV7-9
ASSASGGTNEKLF
>TRBJ2-1|TRBV19
ASSPRAGGNNEQF
>TRBJ2-7|TRBV2
ASSRRTPSPSYEQY
>TRBJ2-7|TRBV7-2
ASSEGGTGFEQY
>TRBJ2-6|TRBV30
GAGGPGGANVLT
>TRBJ2-3|TRBV7-2
ASSLGGDTDTQY
>TRBJ2-1|TRBV6-6
ASSSLTSGGRDEQF
>TRBJ1-2|TRBV30
AWSRGWIYGYT
>TRBJ2-7|TRBV6-1
ASRNDRARYEQY
>TRBJ1-2|TRBV5-6
ASSFDGRDGYT
>TRBJ1-2|TRBV6-6
ASSPQTGNGYT
>TRBJ2-5|TRBV5-1
ASSTDSRETQY
>TRBJ2-3|TRBV5-1
ASSLFGDTDTQY
>TRBJ2-5|TRBV4-3
ASSQIAAVDFGETQY
>TRBJ1-1|TRBV15
ALGAEGGTEAF
>TRBJ1-1|TRBV5-1
ASSRTENTEAF
>TRBJ2-1|TRBV9
ASSVLAGGSYNEQF